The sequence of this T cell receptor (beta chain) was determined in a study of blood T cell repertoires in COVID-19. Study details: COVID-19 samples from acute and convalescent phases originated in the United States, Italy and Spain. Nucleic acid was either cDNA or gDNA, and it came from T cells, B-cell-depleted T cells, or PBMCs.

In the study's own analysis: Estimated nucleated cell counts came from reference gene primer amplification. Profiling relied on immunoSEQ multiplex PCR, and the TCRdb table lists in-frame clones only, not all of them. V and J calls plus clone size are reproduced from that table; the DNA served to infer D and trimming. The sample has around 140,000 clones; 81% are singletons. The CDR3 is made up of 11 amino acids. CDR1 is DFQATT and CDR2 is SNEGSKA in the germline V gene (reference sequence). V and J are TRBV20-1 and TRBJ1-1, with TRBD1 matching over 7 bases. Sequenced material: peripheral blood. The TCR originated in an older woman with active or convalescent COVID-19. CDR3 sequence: CSTGEDTEAFF. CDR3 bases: TGCAGCACAGGGGAGGACACTGAAGCTTTCTTT.